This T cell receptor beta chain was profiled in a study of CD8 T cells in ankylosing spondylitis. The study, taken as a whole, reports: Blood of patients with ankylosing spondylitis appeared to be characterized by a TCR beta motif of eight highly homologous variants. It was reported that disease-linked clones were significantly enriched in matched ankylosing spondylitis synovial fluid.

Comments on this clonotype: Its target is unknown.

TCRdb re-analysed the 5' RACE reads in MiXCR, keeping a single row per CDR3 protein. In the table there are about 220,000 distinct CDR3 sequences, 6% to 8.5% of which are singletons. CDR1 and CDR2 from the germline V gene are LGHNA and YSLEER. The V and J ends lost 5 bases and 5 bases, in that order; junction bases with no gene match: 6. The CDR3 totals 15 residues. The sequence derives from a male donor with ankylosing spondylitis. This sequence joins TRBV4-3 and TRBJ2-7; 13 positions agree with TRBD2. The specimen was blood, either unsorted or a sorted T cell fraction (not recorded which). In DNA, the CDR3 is TGCGCCAGCAGCGAACTAGCGGGAGGGCTCCACGAGCAGTACTTC. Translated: CASSELAGGLHEQYF.